Following are 17 T cell receptor beta chains from one sample sequenced in a study of T cells after yellow fever vaccination (dated by TCRdb to about 2019). The receptor library was made with 5' RACE. Sequencing took place on an Illumina NovaSeq 6000. Through fastp at Q25 and MiXCR, TCRdb rebuilt clones from the public reads, retaining in-frame beta chains. Rows are unified per CDR3 protein, each entry keeping the most common DNA and genes. The sample table records about 260,000 distinct CDR3 sequences; 5.2% of these occur just once. The ten largest clones represent around 3.5% of the sample. This specimen's treatment or condition label, interpreted: live attenuated yellow fever vaccine strain. Material: CD4+ T cells sorted from PBMCs, obtained on the day of the yellow fever booster vaccination. Source of these receptors: a man aged 18 to 29 who received the YFV17D yellow fever vaccine.

A few counts support this clonotype. This chain connects TRBV7-2 to TRBJ1-2; D is undetermined. The CDR3 loop spans 15 amino acids. Trimming took off 5 bases at V and 4 bases at J, with 17 bases between the two ends. Germline lookup yields CDR1 SGHTA and CDR2 FQGNSA. The CDR3 DNA reads TGTGCCAGCAGCCTCGTAGGTGTACAAGTCTATGGCTACACCTTC. Translating it yields CASSLVGVQVYGYTF.

The chain joins TRBV14 to TRBJ2-3; no clear D. The V gene's germline CDR1 is SGHDN and CDR2 FVKESK. This CDR3 region has 12 residues. V lost 1 base and J 4 bases, leaving 3 bases between the germline ends. CDR3 in amino acids: CASSQVPDTQYF. Written as DNA, the CDR3 is TGTGCCAGCAGCCAAGTCCCAGATACGCAGTATTTT.

This clonotype was recorded at least ten times. The chain carries TRBV15 and TRBJ2-3; either TRBD1 or TRBD2 may supply D (6 bases each). The CDR3 has 18 residues. The germline V gene encodes CDR1 LNHNV and CDR2 YYDKDF (reference sequence). Trimming took off 2 bases at V and 5 bases at J, with 23 bases between the two ends. The CDR3 region has the DNA TGTGCCACCAGCAGATGGGACGGGGGACATACATGGGAAGATACGCAGTATTTT. It is translated as CATSRWDGGHTWEDTQYF.

This clonotype was counted ten times or more. This chain connects TRBV10-3 to TRBJ2-2; 9 nucleotides align to TRBD2. The CDR3 consists of 14 residues. Germline V gives CDR1 ENHRY, CDR2 SYGVKD. J gave up 4 bases and V 7 bases, and 4 bases lay outside the gene matches. The CDR3 DNA reads as TGTGCCATCACCAGCGGGGGGCTCACCGGGGAGCTGTTTTTT. Its protein product is CAITSGGLTGELFF.

This clonotype has a handful of counts. V usage is TRBV30 and J usage is TRBJ1-2, with TRBD1 identical over 9 bases. Trimming took 3 bases from V and 7 from J; bases not matched to a gene: 3. Germline loops: CDR1 GTSNPN, CDR2 SVGIG (reference sequence). CDR3 length: 12 amino acids. CDR3 coding DNA: TGTGCCTGGAGACCGACAGGGGGTGGCTACACCTTC. Its protein product is CAWRPTGGGYTF.

This clonotype was seen only a few times. The chain uses TRBV3-1 and TRBJ1-1; 12 bases agree with TRBD1. The CDR3 totals 16 residues. Germline V gene sequence: CDR1 LGHDT, CDR2 YNNKEL (reference sequence). V lost 4 bases and J lost 0; bases outside the gene matches: 3. The CDR3 protein is CASSRDRGRVNTEAFF. CDR3 bases: TGTGCCAGCAGCCGGGACAGGGGGCGAGTGAACACTGAAGCTTTCTTT.

This clonotype has just a few counts. The J gene is TRBJ1-1, the V gene TRBV21-1; the table's D call, TRBD1, has no DNA check behind it. TRBV21-1 is a pseudogene locus. The CDR3 is 18 residues long. CDR3 protein: CASSRQGAFRMKNTEAFF. The CDR3 DNA sequence: TGTGCCAGCAGCAGACAGGGGGCCTTCCGGATGAAGAACACTGAAGCTTTCTTT.

This clonotype came up a few times. The rearrangement joins TRBV3-1 to TRBJ2-7; D is tentatively TRBD1 or TRBD2 (5 bases each). Trimming removed 5 bases from V and 7 bases from J, with 12 bases in between. The CDR3 contains 12 residues. Germline V gene lookup returns CDR1 LGHDT and CDR2 YNNKEL (reference sequence). DNA for the CDR3: TGTGCCAGCAGCGTGGGACCCGGTGAGCAGTACTTC. It codes for CASSVGPGEQYF.

CDR3 coding DNA: TGTGCCAGCAGCTGGCCAGGGGTTGGGGCCGGGGAGCTGTTTTTT. This gives the protein CASSWPGVGAGELFF. V usage is TRBV5-5 and J usage is TRBJ2-2, with D maybe TRBD1 (6 bases). This CDR3 spans 15 amino acids. Per germline, CDR1 SGHKS and CDR2 YYEKEE (reference sequence). V was shortened by 3 bases and J by 6 bases, with 15 bases between the two germline ends.

This rearrangement joins TRBV5-6 to TRBJ1-1; the D is unclear. Trimming shortened V by 1 base and J by 8 bases, and 15 bases separated the two germline ends. Germline CDR1 SGHDT, CDR2 YYEEEE. The CDR3 covers 14 residues. The CDR3 sequence: CASSLFRRATEAFF. The CDR3 region has the DNA TGTGCCAGCAGCTTGTTCAGGCGGGCTACCGAAGCTTTCTTT.

The genes are TRBV6-5 and TRBJ2-1; 10 nucleotides match TRBD2. V gave up 6 bases and J gave up 4 bases; unmatched junction bases: 6. Germline lookup yields CDR1 MNHEY and CDR2 SVGAGI. The CDR3 runs to 15 residues. The CDR3 protein is CASRESLAGYNEQFF. The CDR3 nucleotides are TGTGCCAGCAGGGAATCACTAGCGGGGTACAATGAGCAGTTCTTC.

This clonotype was counted between two and nine times. J is TRBJ2-1 and V is TRBV12-5; TRBD1 is a possible D gene (5 bases). The V gene's germline CDR1 is LGHNT and CDR2 FRNRAP. This CDR3 comprises 13 residues. The V end lost 5 bases, the J end lost 3 bases, and 8 bases lay between the germline ends. The CDR3: CASGPGHYNEQFF. The CDR3 region has the DNA TGTGCTAGTGGTCCTGGACACTACAATGAGCAGTTCTTC.

This clonotype was observed a handful of times. The chain joins TRBV3-1 to TRBJ2-1; no clear D. Germline CDR1 reads LGHDT; CDR2 reads YNNKEL (reference sequence). The CDR3 loop spans 13 amino acids. V dropped 7 bases and J dropped 5 bases, with 12 bases sitting between them. In nucleotides, the CDR3 is TGTGCCAGCAACCCTGGCGGAAACAATGAGCAGTTCTTC. Translation: CASNPGGNNEQFF.

The sample holds a few counts of this clonotype. The chain has TRBV6-5 and TRBJ1-5; D unclear. There are 12 residues in the CDR3. The germline V and J ends were trimmed by 6 bases and 3 bases, with 6 bases remaining between them. CDR1 MNHEY and CDR2 SVGAGI come from the germline V gene. CDR3 in DNA: TGTGCCAGCAGGACACTCAATCAGCCCCAGCATTTT. Translation gives CASRTLNQPQHF.

This clonotype was seen more than once but under ten times. The chain recombines TRBV5-6 with TRBJ2-5; D is possibly TRBD2 (6 bases). CDR1 and CDR2 (germline): SGHDT, YYEEEE. V lost 2 bases, J lost 9 bases, and 8 bases lay in between. The CDR3 totals 11 residues. CDR3 sequence reads: CASSFGEAQYF. Written as DNA, the CDR3 is TGTGCCAGCAGCTTCGGGGAGGCCCAGTACTTC.

The CDR3 protein is CASSSSGQVSRYEQYF. Written as DNA, the CDR3 is TGTGCCAGCTCATCGTCGGGACAGGTATCGAGATACGAGCAGTACTTC. The chain links TRBV18 to TRBJ2-7; 8 bases fit TRBD1. Looked up from germline, CDR1 is KGHSH and CDR2 is LQKENI. J was trimmed by 4 bases and V by 5 bases; bases with no gene match: 13. The CDR3 is 16 amino acids.

The chain couples TRBV9 to TRBJ1-2; the D gene is possibly TRBD1 (6 bases). Germline V gene data show CDR1 as SGDLS and CDR2 as YYNGEE. V was shortened by 2 bases and J by 2 bases, with 16 bases between the two germline ends. This CDR3 comprises 16 residues. The DNA for the CDR3 is TGTGCCAGCAGCGTCCAAACAGGGAACCTGAACTATGGCTACACCTTC. Translation gives CASSVQTGNLNYGYTF.